This passage covers 21 T cell receptor beta chains from one sample sequenced in a study of regulatory T cells in long-lasting Graves disease. Both iRepertoire HTBI primers and Arm-PCR of CDR3 regions were used to build the TCR beta libraries. TCRdb reprocessed the multiplex PCR reads via MiXCR and lists one record per CDR3 protein. Among 400,000 to 550,000 distinct CDR3 sequences, about a sixth were seen once, and the ten largest hold about 10%. Time point: newly diagnosed GD, antithyroid drugs for less than 3 months. The TCR library was made from RNA that had been extracted from PBMCs in TRIzol. The sample was also reused in another study, on T cells in Graves' hyperthyroidism and ophthalmopathy.

This specimen was peripheral blood mononuclear cells (PBMCs), taken at new diagnosis, from a patient treated with antithyroid drugs. These receptors came from a woman in her twenties or thirties with Graves disease.

The chain is built from TRBV20-1 and TRBJ2-7, with 7 nucleotides matching TRBD1. Germline CDR1 reads DFQATT; CDR2 reads SNEGSKA (reference sequence). The CDR3 consists of 13 residues. Trimming took 0 bases from V and 3 from J; bases not matched to a gene: 2. The CDR3 DNA reads TGCAGTGCTAGAGAGACAGGGCGCTACGAGCAGTACTTC. Its translation: CSARETGRYEQYF.

In its sample, this clonotype was seen many times. The chain couples TRBV28 to TRBJ2-7, with 7 positions matching TRBD1. Germline V gene sequence: CDR1 MDHEN, CDR2 SYDVKM. J was trimmed by 2 bases and V by 4 bases; bases with no gene match: 17. The CDR3 has 18 residues. This CDR3 is CASSSSSRTGLLPYEQYF. The CDR3 nucleotides read TGTGCCAGCAGTTCCTCCTCCAGGACAGGCTTACTTCCCTACGAGCAGTACTTC.

The sample holds many counts of this clonotype. V and J are TRBV28 and TRBJ1-5, with D perhaps matching TRBD1 (6 bases). Germline V gene data show CDR1 as MDHEN and CDR2 as SYDVKM. The CDR3 runs 14 residues. With 5 bases removed from V and 1 base from J, the gap between germline ends came to 9 bases. This CDR3 reads CASSRGGSNQPQHF. The CDR3 DNA sequence: TGTGCCAGCAGTAGGGGGGGAAGCAATCAGCCCCAGCATTTT.

The chain combines TRBV7-6 with TRBJ2-1; TRBD2 agrees at 8 bases. From germline, CDR1 is SGHVS and CDR2 FNYEAQ. This CDR3 contains 16 residues. The V segment lost 4 bases and the J segment 8 bases; nucleotides outside the gene matches: 13. The DNA of the CDR3 is TGTGCCAGCAGCTCTTCCCGGGAGGGAGGGTCAGATGAGCAGTTCTTC. Translation: CASSSSREGGSDEQFF.

The J gene is TRBJ2-3, the V gene TRBV27, with 9 nucleotides matching TRBD2. With 3 bases clipped from V and 1 base from J, the junction kept 14 bases outside the gene matches. From germline, CDR1 is MNHEY and CDR2 SMNVEV (reference sequence). The CDR3 extends over 19 amino acids. The CDR3 sequence: CASSFEVAGVGGGTDTQYF. DNA of the CDR3: TGTGCCAGCAGTTTTGAAGTAGCGGGAGTGGGGGGGGGCACAGATACGCAGTATTTT.

The J gene is TRBJ1-2, the V gene TRBV9, with D hard to call. The CDR3 has 14 amino acids. Trimming left V 3 bases short and J 4 bases short, with 13 bases between. The germline CDR1 and CDR2 sequences are SGDLS and YYNGEE. CDR3 DNA sequence: TGTGCCAGCAGCGAAGACGAGGGAGTCTATGGCTACACCTTC. This sequence encodes CASSEDEGVYGYTF.

J is TRBJ2-1 and V is TRBV25-1, with 11 bases fitting TRBD2. Trimming at V came to 6 bases and at J to 15 bases, leaving 10 bases not matched to a gene. The CDR3 covers 13 residues. Germline values: CDR1 MGHDK, CDR2 SYGVNS. In nucleotides, the CDR3 is TGTGCCAGCAGAGGGGGTAGCGGGAGGGGGCGGTTCTTC. This sequence encodes CASRGGSGRGRFF.

The chain uses TRBV3-1 and TRBJ2-3; D uncertain. The V gene lost 1 base and the J gene lost 2 bases, with 13 bases spanning the gap. Germline V gene sequence: CDR1 LGHDT, CDR2 YNNKEL (reference sequence). The CDR3 spans 16 residues. The CDR3 DNA sequence: TGTGCCAGCAGCCAAGGCGCTCAGCCCCCCACAGATACGCAGTATTTT. This gives the protein CASSQGAQPPTDTQYF.

This clonotype was seen repeatedly, ten times or more. This rearrangement joins TRBV20-1 to TRBJ2-3; TRBD2 matches 9 bases. The CDR3 runs to 13 residues. In germline, CDR1 is DFQATT, CDR2 SNEGSKA (reference sequence). The V and J ends lost 5 bases and 3 bases, in that order; junction bases with no gene match: 3. CDR3 coding DNA: TGCAGTGCTCGGACTAGCGATACAGATACGCAGTATTTT. Amino acids: CSARTSDTDTQYF.

This clonotype was seen many times. J is TRBJ2-1 and V is TRBV11-3, with D tentatively TRBD2 (6 bases). Germline V CDR1 and CDR2: SGHNT, YENEEA. There are 15 residues in the CDR3. Trimming stripped 5 bases from V and 4 bases from J, with 15 bases between. The chain's CDR3 is CASSRRVGGYNEQFF. DNA for the CDR3: TGTGCCAGCAGCCGACGGGTGGGGGGATACAATGAGCAGTTCTTC.

This clonotype showed up many times. The gene calls are TRBV4-1 and TRBJ2-2, with D uncertain. V was clipped by 8 bases and J by 0 bases, with 13 bases between them. Per germline, CDR1 MGHRA and CDR2 YSYEKL. The CDR3 contains 15 residues. As DNA, the CDR3 is TGCGCCAGCGCTCCCGCGGAGACGAACACCGGGGAGCTGTTTTTT. Translated: CASAPAETNTGELFF.

This clonotype was seen repeatedly, ten times or more. CDR3 DNA: TGCAGTGCTCCCGAAGTCGGGACTAGGCGGGGTACGCAGTATTTT. Translating gives CSAPEVGTRRGTQYF. The gene calls are TRBV20-1 and TRBJ2-3, with 8 bases lining up with TRBD2. Germline V gene sequence: CDR1 DFQATT, CDR2 SNEGSKA (reference sequence). The CDR3 runs to 15 residues. J was trimmed by 8 bases and V by 5 bases; bases with no gene match: 15.

This clonotype was detected many times. The V and J genes are TRBV7-9 and TRBJ2-1, with D maybe TRBD2 (6 bases). The CDR3 spans 15 residues. V lost 5 bases and J lost 7, with 18 bases in between. CDR1 is SEHNR, CDR2 FQNEAQ, per germline (reference sequence). For the CDR3, the DNA is TGTGCCAGCAGCCCCAGGGTAGCGGAGGTAAATGAGCAGTTCTTC. This sequence encodes CASSPRVAEVNEQFF.

This clonotype was observed many times. The V call is TRBV27, the J call TRBJ1-1, with D tentatively TRBD1 (6 bases). The CDR3 covers 16 residues. V lost 2 bases, J lost 0 bases, and 13 bases lay in between. From germline, CDR1 is MNHEY and CDR2 SMNVEV (reference sequence). This CDR3 is CASSLGGAGLNTEAFF. In nucleotides, the CDR3 is TGTGCCAGCAGTTTAGGGGGGGCAGGACTGAACACTGAAGCTTTCTTT.

This clonotype was recorded at least ten times. The chain couples TRBV30 to TRBJ1-2, with D possibly being TRBD1 (5 bases). CDR3 size: 15 residues. The germline V gene has CDR1 GTSNPN and CDR2 SVGIG (reference sequence). The V and J ends lost 0 bases and 0 bases respectively, with 11 bases between them. CDR3 loop: CAWSVIRDPNYGYTF. As DNA, the CDR3 is TGTGCCTGGAGTGTGATTAGGGACCCTAACTATGGCTACACCTTC.

This clonotype was seen many times. The rearrangement joins TRBV12-3 or TRBV12-4 to TRBJ2-3; 11 nucleotides align to TRBD2. The CDR3 totals 16 residues. The trim removed 4 bases at V and 4 bases at J, leaving 7 bases unmatched. This CDR3 reads CASSSTLAGVADTQYF. The CDR3, as DNA: TGTGCCAGCAGTTCAACACTAGCGGGAGTTGCAGATACGCAGTATTTT.

V and J are TRBV24-1 and TRBJ2-2; 8 nucleotides agree with TRBD1. CDR1 and CDR2 from the germline V gene are KGHDR and SFDVKD. The V gene end was trimmed by 8 bases and the J gene end by 2 bases; junction bases not matched to a gene: 9. This CDR3 region has 16 residues. In DNA form, the CDR3 reads TGTGCCACCAAATTTCGACAGGGGATTAACACCGGGGAGCTGTTTTTT. This encodes CATKFRQGINTGELFF.

This clonotype was seen only a few times. This chain uses TRBV7-9 with TRBJ1-2; 9 bases fit TRBD1. The CDR3 is 18 residues long. Per germline, CDR1 SEHNR and CDR2 FQNEAQ (reference sequence). V gave up 4 bases and J gave up 4 bases; unmatched junction bases: 16. The CDR3, as DNA: TGTGCCAGCAGCTCACCCCCGGACAGGGGAAAAGGAGGCTATGGCTACACCTTC. It is translated as CASSSPPDRGKGGYGYTF.

This clonotype was seen many times. V and J are TRBV2 and TRBJ1-1, with a weak D call TRBD1 (6 bases). Looked up from germline, CDR1 is SNHLY and CDR2 is FYNNEI. This CDR3 region has 12 residues. The ends were cut back, 7 bases at V and 4 bases at J, with 10 bases in the middle. CDR3 sequence: CASKRGGTEAFF. DNA of the CDR3: TGTGCCAGCAAGAGGGGGGGCACTGAAGCTTTCTTT.

The chain's CDR3 is CASSGGRVAKNIQYF. The CDR3 nucleotides are TGTGCCAGCAGTGGAGGTCGCGTAGCCAAAAACATTCAGTACTTC. This rearrangement joins TRBV6-4 to TRBJ2-4; D gene unclear. This CDR3 spans 15 amino acids. The germline V gene encodes CDR1 MRHNA and CDR2 SNTAGT. V was clipped by 4 bases and J by 0 bases, with 10 bases between them.

This clonotype has at least ten counts. The rearrangement links TRBV9 to TRBJ2-3; D is uncertain. Trimming pared 1 base from V and 2 bases from J, leaving 11 bases between. The germline V gene encodes CDR1 SGDLS and CDR2 YYNGEE. CDR3 size: 15 residues. The CDR3 nucleotides are TGTGCCAGCAGCGTATCGGCTCTCTACACAGATACGCAGTATTTT. It translates to CASSVSALYTDTQYF.